The 30 T cell receptor beta chains in this list originate from one sample, sequenced in a study of blood T cell repertoires in COVID-19. Profiling relied on immunoSEQ multiplex PCR, and the TCRdb table lists in-frame clones only, not all of them. This table holds some 120,000 clones, less than 90% found once. Input material: peripheral blood. These receptors were obtained from a woman younger than 45 who had recovered from COVID-19.

In this sample, this clone turned up a few times. The V gene is TRBV30, the J gene TRBJ2-7; 8 nucleotides agree with TRBD1. Trimming removed 2 bases from V and 5 bases from J; junction bases left unmatched: 14. The CDR3 runs 16 residues. Germline V CDR1 and CDR2: GTSNPN, SVGIG (reference sequence). CDR3 residues: CAWSPSGSGGVNEQYF. The CDR3, as DNA: TGTGCCTGGAGTCCCTCCGGGTCAGGGGGCGTCAACGAGCAGTACTTC.

The chain links TRBV5-1 to TRBJ2-5, with TRBD2 identical over 11 bases. This CDR3 is built from 15 residues. The trim removed 0 bases at V and 5 bases at J, leaving 3 bases unmatched. CDR1 and CDR2 (germline): SGHRS, YFSETQ. In DNA, the CDR3 is TGCGCCAGCAGCTTGGAATCTAGCGGGAGGGAGACCCAGTACTTC. It specifies CASSLESSGRETQYF.

This clone was seen only once. The V call is TRBV15, the J call TRBJ2-5; 8 nucleotides match TRBD1. Losses at the gene ends were 6 bases for V and 4 bases for J; bases not matched to a gene: 13. CDR1 LNHNV and CDR2 YYDKDF come from the germline V gene (reference sequence). The CDR3 has 16 amino acids. The CDR3: CATSGGAGGSLETQYF. In nucleotides, the CDR3 is TGTGCCACCAGTGGTGGGGCAGGGGGCAGTTTAGAGACCCAGTACTTC.

This rearrangement joins TRBV27 to TRBJ2-1; 11 nucleotides line up with TRBD2. V shed 5 bases, J shed 7 bases, and the junction held 7 bases outside the gene matches. Germline V gene sequence: CDR1 MNHEY, CDR2 SMNVEV (reference sequence). There are 15 residues in the CDR3. CDR3 residues: CASSPLAGGRNEQFF. CDR3 bases: TGTGCCAGCAGTCCCTTAGCGGGAGGGCGGAATGAGCAGTTCTTC.

This rearrangement joins TRBV7-6 to TRBJ1-2; no clear D. V lost 0 bases and J 6 bases, leaving 17 bases between the germline ends. The length of the CDR3 is 16 residues. CDR1 and CDR2 from the germline V gene are SGHVS and FNYEAQ. The CDR3 coding sequence is TGTGCCAGCAGCTTAGCGGAGAGGGCGTCTTGGGATGGCTACACCTTC. Its translation is CASSLAERASWDGYTF.

This rearrangement joins TRBV13 to TRBJ2-7, with TRBD2 matching over 7 bases. V lost 1 base and J lost 7; bases outside the gene matches: 10. CDR1 and CDR2 from the germline V gene are PRHDT and FYEKMQ (reference sequence). The CDR3 runs 15 residues. CDR3 sequence (DNA): TGTGCCAGCAGCTTAGTCGCAGCGGGAACCGGGGAGCAGTACTTC. It is translated as CASSLVAAGTGEQYF.

The chain couples TRBV4-2 to TRBJ2-1; 8 nucleotides align to TRBD2. Trimming at V came to 1 base and at J to 5 bases, leaving 16 bases not matched to a gene. The CDR3 has 19 amino acids. Germline V CDR1 and CDR2: LGHNA, YNFKEQ. The CDR3 sequence is CASSQGRPLRAGGHNEQFF. Written as DNA, the CDR3 is TGTGCCAGCAGCCAAGGGCGGCCTCTTCGTGCGGGGGGCCACAATGAGCAGTTCTTC.

V is TRBV29-1 and J is TRBJ2-5; 7 bases fit TRBD1. The junction had 10 bases not matched to a gene; V was cut back by 4 bases and J by 2 bases. Germline CDR1 SQVTM, CDR2 ANQGSEA. The CDR3 has 15 residues. CDR3 loop: CSVGPTGSLQETQYF. DNA for the CDR3: TGCAGCGTTGGACCGACAGGGTCTCTTCAAGAGACCCAGTACTTC. Full variable domain (remainder filled in from reference TRBV29-1 and TRBJ2-5): SAVISQKPSRDICQRGTSLTIQCQVDSQVTMMFWYRQQPGQSLTLIATANQGSEATYESGFVIDKFPISRPNLTFSTLTVSNMSPEDSSIYLCSVGPTGSLQETQYFGPGTRLLVL.

This clone was counted only a few times. The chain is built from TRBV5-6 and TRBJ2-2; weak D call: TRBD1 (6 bases). The CDR3 length is 14 residues. V lost 6 bases, J lost 6 bases, and 15 bases lay in between. The germline V gene encodes CDR1 SGHDT and CDR2 YYEEEE. This CDR3 is CASTLRGFSGELFF. In DNA, the CDR3 is TGTGCCAGCACCCTCAGGGGTTTCTCCGGGGAGCTGTTTTTT. The whole variable domain, filled in from reference TRBV5-6 and TRBJ2-2, reads DAGVTQSPTHLIKTRGQQVTLRCSPKSGHDTVSWYQQALGQGPQFIFQYYEEEERQRGNFPDRFSGHQFPNYSSELNVNALLLGDSALYLCASTLRGFSGELFFGEGSRLTVL.

The chain carries TRBV15 and TRBJ2-2, with D perhaps TRBD2 (6 bases). Germline V gene lookup returns CDR1 LNHNV and CDR2 YYDKDF (reference sequence). There are 17 residues in the CDR3. V shed 5 bases and J shed 0 bases, with 16 bases lying between them. This chain's CDR3 is CATSPPHERANTGELFF. CDR3 DNA sequence: TGTGCCACCAGCCCACCTCACGAGCGGGCGAACACCGGGGAGCTGTTTTTT.

The gene calls are TRBV28 and TRBJ2-1; D remains unclear. The CDR3 consists of 13 residues. The germline V and J ends were trimmed by 3 bases and 4 bases, with 7 bases remaining between them. CDR1 and CDR2 (germline): MDHEN, SYDVKM. The CDR3 DNA sequence: TGTGCCAGCAGTTTTGAGAGTTACAATGAGCAGTTCTTC. Amino acids: CASSFESYNEQFF. Full variable domain (outside the CDR3, taken from reference TRBV28 and TRBJ2-1): DVKVTQSSRYLVKRTGEKVFLECVQDMDHENMFWYRQDPGLGLRLIYFSYDVKMKEKGDIPEGYSVSREKKERFSLILESASTNQTSMYLCASSFESYNEQFFGPGTRLTVL.

This sequence joins TRBV6-5 and TRBJ2-7; TRBD1 might be the D (8 bases). The germline V and J ends were trimmed by 5 bases and 3 bases, with 17 bases remaining between them. From germline, CDR1 is MNHEY and CDR2 SVGAGI. CDR3 size: 15 residues. CDR3 DNA: TGTGCCAGCAGTCAACAGGGGGGGTTACTCTACGAGCAGTACTTC. Translation: CASSQQGGLLYEQYF.

The genes are TRBV9 and TRBJ1-4, with 7 bases aligning to TRBD1. Germline-derived CDR1 and CDR2 are SGDLS and YYNGEE. CDR3 length: 16 residues. V lost 3 bases and J lost 1; bases outside the gene matches: 6. The CDR3: CASSGGQPETNEKLFF. In DNA form, the CDR3 reads TGTGCCAGCAGCGGGGGACAGCCAGAAACTAATGAAAAACTGTTTTTT.

The chain has TRBV7-8 and TRBJ1-2; 7 nucleotides align to TRBD1. The V and J ends lost 3 bases and 6 bases, in that order; junction bases with no gene match: 13. The CDR3 runs 16 residues. Germline values: CDR1 SGHVS, CDR2 FQNEAQ. The CDR3: CASSFLTGQQVNGYTF. As DNA, the CDR3 is TGTGCCAGCAGCTTCTTAACGGGACAGCAAGTCAATGGCTACACCTTC.

The J gene is TRBJ2-3, the V gene TRBV6-2 or TRBV6-3; D perhaps matches TRBD2 (6 bases). Germline values: CDR1 MNHEY, CDR2 SVGEGT. V was pared by 3 bases and J by 7 bases, with 20 bases between. The CDR3 runs 16 residues. The CDR3 DNA sequence: TGTGCCAGCAGTTATAGAGTGGGGGGAGAAGTAAATACGCAGTATTTT. Translating gives CASSYRVGGEVNTQYF.

V usage is TRBV4-1 and J usage is TRBJ2-2, with a possible D match to TRBD1 (5 bases). The germline V gene encodes CDR1 MGHRA and CDR2 YSYEKL. Trimming removed 0 bases at V and 7 bases at J, with 12 bases between. This CDR3 region has 15 residues. This CDR3 is CASSQDLGAGGELFF. CDR3 nucleotide sequence: TGCGCCAGCAGCCAAGATTTAGGGGCTGGCGGGGAGCTGTTTTTT.

This clone was detected a few times. The chain has TRBV6-5 and TRBJ1-5, with a weak D call TRBD1 (6 bases). Germline V gene data show CDR1 as MNHEY and CDR2 as SVGAGI. With 8 bases removed from V and 6 bases from J, the gap between germline ends came to 20 bases. This CDR3 has 15 amino acids. This CDR3 reads CASRPGRRGAQPQHF. The CDR3 DNA follows: TGTGCCAGCCGCCCCGGTCGCAGGGGCGCTCAGCCCCAGCATTTT.

This chain uses TRBV19 with TRBJ1-1; TRBD1 is a possible D gene (6 bases). This CDR3 is 17 amino acids long. The ends were cut back, 5 bases at V and 1 base at J, with 20 bases in the middle. Germline lookup yields CDR1 LNHDA and CDR2 SQIVND (reference sequence). In DNA form, the CDR3 reads TGTGCCAGTAGTCCCCAGTTACAGGGTTGGGGGAACACTGAAGCTTTCTTT. The encoded protein is CASSPQLQGWGNTEAFF.

In DNA, the CDR3 is TGTGCCAGCAGGCAAGGGGGCAGAGAGACCCAGTACTTC. Translated: CASRQGGRETQYF. This rearrangement joins TRBV6-5 to TRBJ2-5; 7 bases align to TRBD1. The V and J ends lost 6 bases and 4 bases, in that order; junction bases with no gene match: 5. Per the germline V gene, CDR1 is MNHEY and CDR2 is SVGAGI. The CDR3 has 13 amino acids.

This clone was seen a few times. This rearrangement joins TRBV27 to TRBJ2-7, with 10 bases matching TRBD2. The V segment lost 6 bases and the J segment 3 bases; nucleotides outside the gene matches: 8. This CDR3 has 15 residues. Germline V gene lookup returns CDR1 MNHEY and CDR2 SMNVEV (reference sequence). Here the CDR3 reads CASRSSGRAFYEQYF. Written as DNA, the CDR3 is TGTGCCAGCAGATCAAGCGGGAGGGCCTTCTACGAGCAGTACTTC.

The chain couples TRBV10-1 to TRBJ2-1; tentatively, D is TRBD2 (5 bases). CDR3 length: 16 residues. Germline CDR1 is WNHNN and CDR2 is SYGVQD (reference sequence). Trimming cost V 0 bases and J 6 bases, with 15 bases left between them. CDR3 loop: CASSESGGSSLNEQFF. In nucleotides, the CDR3 is TGCGCCAGCAGTGAGTCCGGCGGGTCCTCTCTCAATGAGCAGTTCTTC.

Note on this clone: This may be a read error, as it is one base from a much larger clone. V usage is TRBV4-2 and J usage is TRBJ2-6; TRBD1 might be the D (5 bases). The CDR3 is 15 residues long. Trimming took off 4 bases at V and 0 bases at J, with 7 bases between the two ends. The V gene's germline CDR1 is LGHNA and CDR2 YNFKEQ. CDR3 sequence (DNA): TGTGCCAGCAGCCCCGACAGCTCTGGGGCCAACGTCCTGACTTTC. This codes for CASSPDSSGANVLTF.

The rearrangement joins TRBV24-1 to TRBJ2-4, with TRBD2 as a possible D gene (5 bases). CDR1 KGHDR and CDR2 SFDVKD come from the germline V gene. This CDR3 comprises 15 residues. Trimming pared 4 bases from V and 3 bases from J, leaving 12 bases between. The CDR3 region is CATSDPRDGKNIQYF. In nucleotides, the CDR3 is TGTGCCACCAGTGACCCCCGGGATGGCAAAAACATTCAGTACTTC.

J is TRBJ2-3 and V is TRBV5-4, with D possibly being TRBD2 (6 bases). The germline V gene encodes CDR1 SGHNT and CDR2 YYREEE (reference sequence). This CDR3 region has 13 residues. Trimming pared 10 bases from V and 0 bases from J, leaving 12 bases between. CDR3 amino acids: CAQGAGSTDTQYF. CDR3 nucleotide sequence: TGTGCCCAAGGGGCGGGGAGCACAGATACGCAGTATTTT.

The chain employs TRBV15 and TRBJ1-5; D may be TRBD1 (5 bases). V was cut by 0 bases and J by 7 bases, with 13 bases left in between. The CDR3 is made up of 15 amino acids. Germline CDR1 LNHNV, CDR2 YYDKDF (reference sequence). CDR3 loop: CATSRDSQGRQPQHF. In DNA form, the CDR3 reads TGTGCCACCAGCAGAGATTCCCAGGGAAGACAGCCCCAGCATTTT.

The chain combines TRBV5-6 with TRBJ1-2, with 7 bases aligning to TRBD1. In germline, CDR1 is SGHDT, CDR2 YYEEEE. V lost 4 bases, J lost 6 bases, and 12 bases stayed unmatched. The CDR3 totals 15 residues. CDR3 residues: CASSLFDRELDGYTF. DNA of the CDR3: TGTGCCAGCAGCCTTTTCGACAGGGAGCTCGATGGCTACACCTTC.

This rearrangement joins TRBV30 to TRBJ1-5; D might be TRBD1 (6 bases). Germline CDR1 reads GTSNPN; CDR2 reads SVGIG (reference sequence). The CDR3 is made up of 15 amino acids. Trimming shortened V by 0 bases and J by 3 bases, and 12 bases separated the two germline ends. In nucleotides, the CDR3 is TGTGCCTGGAGTGTATCGGGACACCCCAATCAGCCCCAGCATTTT. Amino acid sequence: CAWSVSGHPNQPQHF.

The DNA of the CDR3 is TGTGCCAGCAGCCCAGGGGGACAGGGGAGCTATGGCTACACCTTC. This translates into CASSPGGQGSYGYTF. V usage is TRBV27 and J usage is TRBJ1-2; 10 bases are a match to TRBD1. Germline-derived CDR1 and CDR2 are MNHEY and SMNVEV (reference sequence). CDR3 length equals 15 residues. Trimming removed 6 bases from V and 4 bases from J; junction bases left unmatched: 8.

This clone appeared a single time. The J gene is TRBJ2-7, the V gene TRBV11-2; 8 bases match TRBD1. The CDR3 spans 15 residues. Germline CDR1 and CDR2: SGHAT and FQNNGV. The trim removed 6 bases at V and 7 bases at J, leaving 14 bases unmatched. Written as DNA, the CDR3 is TGTGCCAGCAGACTTCCGGGACAGGAGTTGAGAGAGCAGTACTTC. Its translation is CASRLPGQELREQYF. The variable domain in full, completed from reference TRBV11-2 and TRBJ2-7, reads EAGVAQSPRYKIIEKRQSVAFWCNPISGHATLYWYQQILGQGPKLLIQFQNNGVVDDSQLPKDRFSAERLKGVDSTLKIQPAKLEDSAVYLCASRLPGQELREQYFGPGTRLTVT.

Points on this clone: Germline and junction disagree at one end, which may indicate a read error. The genes are TRBV2 and TRBJ1-1, with D possibly matching TRBD1 (6 bases). The CDR3 is 10 amino acids. CDR1 is SNHLY and CDR2 is FYNNEI in the germline V gene. The CDR3 protein is CASRRGGLNF. The CDR3 DNA sequence: TGTGCCAGCAGGAGGGGGGGACTGAACTTT.